These 6 T cell receptor beta chains originate from one sample sequenced in a study of blood T cell repertoires in COVID-19. The table came from immunoSEQ multiplex PCR; TCRdb's copy has only in-frame clones and leaves some out. The data show 130,000 or so clones, with about 86% seen just once and 1.5% to 1.7% held by the top ten. Sequenced input: peripheral blood. The receptors were gathered from a woman aged 60-75 years with acute or convalescent COVID-19.

The chain is built from TRBV18 and TRBJ2-7; TRBD1 matches at 9 bases. Trimming at V came to 3 bases and at J to 2 bases, leaving 2 bases not matched to a gene. The germline gives CDR1 KGHSH, CDR2 LQKENI. The CDR3 is 14 amino acids. DNA of the CDR3: TGTGCCAGCTCACCCGGGACAGGGACCTACGAGCAGTACTTC. Translating it yields CASSPGTGTYEQYF. The whole variable domain, remainder taken from reference TRBV18 and TRBJ2-7, is NAGVMQNPRHLVRRRGQEARLRCSPMKGHSHVYWYRQLPEEGLKFMVYLQKENIIDESGMPKERFSAEFPKEGPSILRIQQVVRGDSAAYFCASSPGTGTYEQYFGPGTRLTVT.

The chain is built from TRBV5-5 and TRBJ1-3, with D unclear. Looked up from germline, CDR1 is SGHKS and CDR2 is YYEKEE (reference sequence). The CDR3 extends over 16 amino acids. Trimming removed 0 bases from V and 0 bases from J, with 10 bases in between. DNA of the CDR3: TGTGCCAGCAGCTTGGCCTACGTTAGCTCTGGAAACACCATATATTTT. It yields the protein CASSLAYVSSGNTIYF.

Of note for this clone: The sample contains more than one DNA sequence encoding this CDR3. The chain joins TRBV18 to TRBJ1-1; D remains unclear. The CDR3 runs to 14 residues. Germline assignment: CDR1 KGHSH and CDR2 LQKENI. Trimming cost V 2 bases and J 1 base, with 8 bases left between them. CDR3 sequence (DNA): TGTGCCAGCTCACCATCCACCGGGAACACTGAAGCTTTCTTT. As protein: CASSPSTGNTEAFF.

The genes are TRBV30 and TRBJ2-6; 9 bases are a match to TRBD2. Germline V CDR1 and CDR2: GTSNPN, SVGIG (reference sequence). The CDR3 sequence is 16 residues long. V gave up 4 bases and J gave up 3 bases; unmatched junction bases: 7. DNA for the CDR3: TGTGCCTGGACCACCGGGACTAGCTTTGGGGCCAACGTCCTGACTTTC. Its protein product is CAWTTGTSFGANVLTF.

This sequence joins TRBV19 and TRBJ2-6, with unresolved D. V shed 0 bases and J shed 0 bases, with 6 bases lying between them. The CDR3 spans 16 residues. Germline V gives CDR1 LNHDA, CDR2 SQIVND (reference sequence). CDR3 coding DNA: TGTGCCAGTAGTATAGATCCTAGCTCTGGGGCCAACGTCCTGACTTTC. Its protein is CASSIDPSSGANVLTF. Full variable domain (missing parts from reference TRBV19 and TRBJ2-6): DGGITQSPKYLFRKEGQNVTLSCEQNLNHDAMYWYRQDPGQGLRLIYYSQIVNDFQKGDIAEGYSVSREKKESFPLTVTSAQKNPTAFYLCASSIDPSSGANVLTFGAGSRLTVL.

This chain uses TRBV24-1 with TRBJ2-5; TRBD2 matches at 12 bases. The CDR3 runs 18 residues. Germline lookup yields CDR1 KGHDR and CDR2 SFDVKD. With V trimmed by 2 bases and J by 3 bases, 9 bases remained unmatched. As DNA, the CDR3 is TGTGCCACCAGTGATTCCCTCCGGACTAGCGGGATTGAAGAGACCCAGTACTTC. This encodes CATSDSLRTSGIEETQYF.